The present TCR beta chain was sequenced within a study of blood T cells in healthy people across ages. Study-level findings and limits: For the donors, CMV status was unknown and possibly confounded expanded clonotype changes. The lack of PBMC sorting stopped any conclusive naive versus antigen-experienced comparison. Investigators viewed diversity estimates from one million T cells as underestimates, the study reported. In long-lived donors, naive CD4+ cell counts and diversity exceeded those of aged donors.

This CDR3 is built from 17 residues. The V and J ends lost 0 bases and 4 bases, in that order; junction bases with no gene match: 8. The germline V gene encodes CDR1 SGHTA and CDR2 FQGNSA. The second PCR ran about 6 to 12 cycles with a sample-barcoded 5' primer and J-beta primers. From the 5' RACE reads, TCRdb called clonotypes with MiXCR, one entry per CDR3 protein. This sample yields some 710,000 distinct CDR3 sequences, of which about a fifth are seen a single time; about 22% belongs to the top ten. This clonotype showed up many times. Antigen unknown. The source is a man in his sixties or seventies in good health. The material sequenced was blood. The chain combines TRBV7-2 with TRBJ2-1; 8 bases are shared with TRBD2. This CDR3 reads CASSLAPVAGRYNEQFF. CDR3 coding DNA: TGTGCCAGCAGCTTAGCGCCGGTAGCGGGAAGGTACAATGAGCAGTTCTTC.